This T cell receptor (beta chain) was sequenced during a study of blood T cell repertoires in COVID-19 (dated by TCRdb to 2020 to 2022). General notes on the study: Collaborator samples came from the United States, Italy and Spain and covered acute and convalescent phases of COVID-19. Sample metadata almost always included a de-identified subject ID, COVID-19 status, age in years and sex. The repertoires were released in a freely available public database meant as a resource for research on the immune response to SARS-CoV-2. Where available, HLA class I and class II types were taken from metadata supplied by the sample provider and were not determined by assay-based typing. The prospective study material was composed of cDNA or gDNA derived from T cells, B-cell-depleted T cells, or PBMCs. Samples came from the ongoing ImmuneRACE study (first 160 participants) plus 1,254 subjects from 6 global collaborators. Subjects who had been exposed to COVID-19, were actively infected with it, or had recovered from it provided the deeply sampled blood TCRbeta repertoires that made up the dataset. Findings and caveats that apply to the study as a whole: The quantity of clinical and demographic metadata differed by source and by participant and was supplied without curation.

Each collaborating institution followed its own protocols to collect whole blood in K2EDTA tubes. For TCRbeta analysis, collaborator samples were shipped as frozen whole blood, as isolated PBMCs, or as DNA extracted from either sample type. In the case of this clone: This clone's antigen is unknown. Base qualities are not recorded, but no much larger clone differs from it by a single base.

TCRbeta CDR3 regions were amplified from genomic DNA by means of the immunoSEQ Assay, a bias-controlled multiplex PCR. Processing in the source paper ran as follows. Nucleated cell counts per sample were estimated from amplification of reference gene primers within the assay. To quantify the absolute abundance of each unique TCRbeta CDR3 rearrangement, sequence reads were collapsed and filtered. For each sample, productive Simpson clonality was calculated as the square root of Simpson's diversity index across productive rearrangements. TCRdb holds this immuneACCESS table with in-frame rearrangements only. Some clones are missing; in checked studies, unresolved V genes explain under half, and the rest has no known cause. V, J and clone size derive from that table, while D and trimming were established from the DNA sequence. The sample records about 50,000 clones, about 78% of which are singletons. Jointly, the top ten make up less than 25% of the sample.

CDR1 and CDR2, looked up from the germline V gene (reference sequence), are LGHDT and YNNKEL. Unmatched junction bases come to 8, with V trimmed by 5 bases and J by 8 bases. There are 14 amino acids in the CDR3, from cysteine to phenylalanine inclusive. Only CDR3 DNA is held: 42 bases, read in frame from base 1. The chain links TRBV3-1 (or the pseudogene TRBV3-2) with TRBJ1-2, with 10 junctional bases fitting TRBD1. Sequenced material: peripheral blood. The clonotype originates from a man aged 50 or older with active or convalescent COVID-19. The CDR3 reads CASSVRDRGVGYTF. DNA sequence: TGTGCCAGCAGCGTCCGGGACAGGGGTGTCGGCTACACCTTC.